This passage covers 15 T cell receptor beta chains from one sample sequenced in a study of tumor-infiltrating lymphocytes in localized non-small cell lung cancer. Generated by immunoSEQ multiplex PCR, the TCRdb table keeps only in-frame clones and is missing some. The sample holds some 30,000 clones, 70% to 90% seen once. The source material was lung tumor tissue. The receptors here all came from a human donor with non-small cell lung cancer.

The CDR3 reads CASSLERQGLYGYTF. The CDR3 nucleotides read TGTGCCAGCAGCTTAGAACGCCAAGGTCTCTATGGCTACACCTTC. The gene calls are TRBV7-8 and TRBJ1-2; unclear D gene. From germline, CDR1 is SGHVS and CDR2 FQNEAQ. V was pared by 1 base and J by 4 bases, with 13 bases between. CDR3 length: 15 amino acids.

This sequence joins TRBV25-1 and TRBJ1-6, with 8 bases matching TRBD1. The CDR3 has 14 amino acids. V lost 5 bases and J lost 10; bases outside the gene matches: 7. Germline V gives CDR1 MGHDK, CDR2 SYGVNS. The CDR3 sequence is CASSLGQGRSPLHF. DNA of the CDR3: TGTGCCAGCAGTTTAGGACAGGGAAGGTCACCCCTCCACTTT.

V is TRBV19 and J is TRBJ2-7; D not resolved. Looked up from germline, CDR1 is LNHDA and CDR2 is SQIVND (reference sequence). The CDR3 has 14 residues. The germline V and J ends were trimmed by 3 bases and 0 bases, with 9 bases remaining between them. The CDR3 nucleotides are TGTGCCAGTAGTATTTCCTGGGGCTCCTACGAGCAGTACTTC. Translated: CASSISWGSYEQYF.

V is TRBV18 and J is TRBJ2-5, with 8 bases lining up with TRBD1. CDR1 is KGHSH, CDR2 LQKENI, per germline. J was trimmed by 2 bases and V by 4 bases; bases with no gene match: 0. The CDR3 contains 13 residues. The CDR3 nucleotides read TGTGCCAGCTCACGGGACAGGCAAGAGACCCAGTACTTC. Amino acid sequence: CASSRDRQETQYF.

V gene TRBV5-6 combines with J gene TRBJ2-7; 10 bases are a match to TRBD1. The CDR3 runs to 14 residues. Germline loops: CDR1 SGHDT, CDR2 YYEEEE. The V and J ends lost 2 bases and 5 bases, in that order; junction bases with no gene match: 4. The CDR3 loop reads CASSFGDRGDEQYF. In DNA, the CDR3 is TGTGCCAGCAGCTTTGGGGACAGGGGAGACGAGCAGTACTTC.

The chain couples TRBV6-1 to TRBJ2-2; D unresolved. Per germline, CDR1 MNHNS and CDR2 SASEGT. V gave up 6 bases and J gave up 1 base, with 6 bases separating them. The CDR3 spans 13 residues. CDR3 in amino acids: CASRGRNTGELFF. Written as DNA, the CDR3 is TGTGCCAGCAGAGGCAGGAACACCGGGGAGCTGTTTTTT.

The rearrangement links TRBV5-1 to TRBJ2-1; the match to TRBD2 covers 15 bases. Trimming cost V 5 bases and J 9 bases; bases outside gene matches: 9. Germline V gene data show CDR1 as SGHRS and CDR2 as YFSETQ. This CDR3 contains 16 residues. The CDR3 nucleotides are TGCGCCAGCAGATATGGACTAGCGGGGGGGAGACTTGAGCAGTTCTTC. Encoded protein: CASRYGLAGGRLEQFF. Supplemented by reference TRBV5-1 and TRBJ2-1, the full variable domain reads KAGVTQTPRYLIKTRGQQVTLSCSPISGHRSVSWYQQTPGQGLQFLFEYFSETQRNKGNFPGRFSGRQFSNSRSEMNVSTLELGDSALYLCASRYGLAGGRLEQFFGPGTRLTVL.

The chain joins TRBV5-6 to TRBJ1-2, with D tentatively TRBD1 (6 bases). V lost 5 bases, J lost 2 bases, and 13 bases lay in between. Per germline, CDR1 SGHDT and CDR2 YYEEEE. The CDR3 covers 14 residues. The DNA of the CDR3 is TGTGCCAGCAGGAGACAGGACGTCAACTATGGCTACACCTTC. It codes for CASRRQDVNYGYTF.

The rearrangement uses TRBV7-9 and TRBJ1-1; 9 bases map to TRBD1. The CDR3 extends over 15 amino acids. Germline V gives CDR1 SEHNR, CDR2 FQNEAQ (reference sequence). Trimming at V came to 4 bases and at J to 0 bases, leaving 3 bases not matched to a gene. CDR3 loop: CASSYRGPMNTEAFF. The CDR3 DNA is TGTGCCAGCAGCTACAGGGGGCCCATGAACACTGAAGCTTTCTTT.

This rearrangement joins TRBV25-1 to TRBJ2-5; the D gene is possibly TRBD1 (6 bases). V was clipped by 1 base and J by 3 bases, with 12 bases between them. CDR3 length: 15 amino acids. Per the germline V gene, CDR1 is MGHDK and CDR2 is SYGVNS. This CDR3 reads CASSESADREETQYF. For the CDR3, the DNA is TGTGCCAGCAGTGAATCTGCGGACAGAGAAGAGACCCAGTACTTC. Drawing the rest from reference TRBV25-1 and TRBJ2-5, the complete variable domain is EADIYQTPRYLVIGTGKKITLECSQTMGHDKMYWYQQDPGMELHLIHYSYGVNSTEKGDLSSESTVSRIRTEHFPLTLESARPSHTSQYLCASSESADREETQYFGPGTRLLVL.

The rearrangement joins TRBV10-2 to TRBJ2-3; 7 bases map to TRBD1. Germline V gene data show CDR1 as WSHSY and CDR2 as SAAADI. V gave up 4 bases and J gave up 2 bases; unmatched junction bases: 6. This CDR3 comprises 15 residues. This chain's CDR3 is CASSGTGQLTDTQYF. The CDR3 coding sequence is TGCGCCAGCAGTGGGACGGGACAGCTCACAGATACGCAGTATTTT.

J is TRBJ2-7 and V is TRBV19, with D possibly being TRBD2 (5 bases). The germline gives CDR1 LNHDA, CDR2 SQIVND (reference sequence). With 7 bases removed from V and 6 bases from J, the gap between germline ends came to 10 bases. The CDR3 is made up of 11 amino acids. In DNA, the CDR3 is TGTGCCAGTATCTCCGGGGTCGAGCAGTACTTC. It yields the protein CASISGVEQYF.

The chain carries TRBV5-1 and TRBJ2-3, with a possible D match to TRBD1 (6 bases). The CDR3 consists of 15 residues. Germline V gives CDR1 SGHRS, CDR2 YFSETQ. The ends were cut back, 0 bases at V and 4 bases at J, with 12 bases in the middle. This chain's CDR3 is CASSLGQGIADTQYF. The CDR3 nucleotides are TGCGCCAGCAGCTTGGGCCAGGGGATAGCAGATACGCAGTATTTT.

The CDR3 DNA sequence: TGTGCCAGCTCACCACTTGGGACTAGCGGGGGCTACGAGCAGTACTTC. Translated, it gives CASSPLGTSGGYEQYF. The rearrangement uses TRBV18 and TRBJ2-7, with 14 bases that match TRBD2. Germline V gene lookup returns CDR1 KGHSH and CDR2 LQKENI. CDR3 length equals 16 residues. The V and J ends lost 1 base and 3 bases, in that order; junction bases with no gene match: 2.

CDR3 in DNA: TGCGCCAGCAGCCAAAACAGCGGGACTAGTATTATTGAGCAGTTCTTC. Translated, it gives CASSQNSGTSIIEQFF. V is TRBV5-1 and J is TRBJ2-1, with TRBD2 matching over 8 bases. The CDR3 sequence is 16 residues long. In germline, CDR1 is SGHRS, CDR2 YFSETQ. The V segment lost 4 bases and the J segment 9 bases; nucleotides outside the gene matches: 15.